Listed below are T cell receptor beta chains from one sample, sequenced in a study of shared clonotypes between healthy human individuals. Repertoires were generated with immunoSEQ multiplex PCR, while TCRdb's copy carries only in-frame clones and drops some. The table lists over 700,000 clones, 72% of them singletons. Source material: memory CD4+ T cells sorted from blood. All receptors derive from a woman in her twenties or thirties in good health. Each CDR3 is given with its conserved first and last residue. Fields, in order: D gene, V gene, clone size, J gene, CDR3 length, CDR3 DNA, CDR3 protein. D genes are given only for firm matches. For some rows the clone size is stated as once, few or many, or as a class when expanded; others skip it.

d_gene: -
v_gene: TRBV18
abundance: -
j_gene: TRBJ2-7
len: 15
CDR3nt: TGTGCCAGCTCACGTACCGGGACCATCAACTACGAGCAGTACTTC
CDR3aa: CASSRTGTINYEQYF

d_gene: -
v_gene: TRBV28
abundance: once
j_gene: TRBJ1-1
len: 14
CDR3nt: TGTGCCAGCAGTTCCACACAGGGACGCACTGAAGCTTTCTTT
CDR3aa: CASSSTQGRTEAFF

d_gene: -
v_gene: TRBV28
abundance: -
j_gene: TRBJ1-3
len: 14
CDR3nt: TGTGCCAGCAGTTCGGGGACAACAGGAAACACCATATATTTT
CDR3aa: CASSSGTTGNTIYF

d_gene: -
v_gene: TRBV6-1
abundance: few
j_gene: TRBJ2-1
len: 12
CDR3nt: TGTGCCAGCAGTTGGGAGGGGGGTGAGCAGTTCTTC
CDR3aa: CASSWEGGEQFF

d_gene: -
v_gene: TRBV14
abundance: -
j_gene: TRBJ2-1
len: 13
CDR3nt: TGTGCCAGCAGTCGAGGGGGGTACAATGAGCAGTTCTTC
CDR3aa: CASSRGGYNEQFF

d_gene: -
v_gene: TRBV30
abundance: few
j_gene: TRBJ2-3
len: 13
CDR3nt: TGTGCCTGGAGTGGGCTAGCCGCAGATACGCAGTATTTT
CDR3aa: CAWSGLAADTQYF

d_gene: -
v_gene: TRBV5-1
abundance: -
j_gene: TRBJ2-5
len: 14
CDR3nt: TGCGCCAGCAGCTTGGGAGGGGTCCAAGAGACCCAGTACTTC
CDR3aa: CASSLGGVQETQYF

d_gene: TRBD2
v_gene: TRBV19
abundance: -
j_gene: TRBJ2-1
len: 19
CDR3nt: TGTGCCAGTAGGGAGAGGGGACTAGCGGGAGTTGGGTTTTACGATGAGCAGTTCTTC
CDR3aa: CASRERGLAGVGFYDEQFF

d_gene: -
v_gene: TRBV27
abundance: -
j_gene: TRBJ2-1
len: 14
CDR3nt: TGTGCCAGCAGCACCTCCAGGGGGAGGAATGAGCAGTTCTTC
CDR3aa: CASSTSRGRNEQFF

d_gene: TRBD2
v_gene: TRBV6-5
abundance: -
j_gene: TRBJ2-7
len: 15
CDR3nt: TGTGCCAGCAGTTACTCTGGCGGAGCGGGAAACGAGCAGTACTTC
CDR3aa: CASSYSGGAGNEQYF

d_gene: TRBD1
v_gene: TRBV7-9
abundance: -
j_gene: TRBJ2-3
len: 15
CDR3nt: TGTGCCAGCAGCCAGGGGGCTACCTTCACAGATACGCAGTATTTT
CDR3aa: CASSQGATFTDTQYF

d_gene: -
v_gene: TRBV2
abundance: -
j_gene: TRBJ2-5
len: 11
CDR3nt: TGTGCCAGCATGGAACAAGAGACCCAGTACTTC
CDR3aa: CASMEQETQYF

d_gene: TRBD1
v_gene: TRBV4-2
abundance: -
j_gene: TRBJ1-2
len: 17
CDR3nt: TGTGCCAGCAGCCAAGATGGAGACCCGGGACAGGGCTCTGGCTACACCTTC
CDR3aa: CASSQDGDPGQGSGYTF